Below are 8 T cell receptor beta chains sequenced from a single sample in a study of identical twins. TCRdb reprocessed the 5' RACE reads with MiXCR, giving one entry per CDR3 protein. The table shows about 900,000 distinct CDR3 sequences, with around an eighth occurring only once. The sample also formed part of further work on yellow fever vaccine responses in identical twins.

Source material: PBMCs. The receptor source for this set is a young woman in good health.

This clonotype was counted only a few times. The J gene is TRBJ2-1, the V gene TRBV10-2; maybe TRBD2 (5 bases). The CDR3 spans 14 residues. The germline CDR1 and CDR2 sequences are WSHSY and SAAADI. V lost 5 bases to trimming and J lost 9 bases, with 17 bases between them. The CDR3 DNA follows: TGCGCCAGCAGTCAGGAAATACTAGGGAGTGAGCAGTTCTTC. It codes for CASSQEILGSEQFF.

This clonotype has a count of ten or more. DNA for the CDR3: TGTGCCAGCAGTTTTTCCGCTCCCATTGGGGACAATGAGCAGTTCTTC. It yields the protein CASSFSAPIGDNEQFF. This chain uses TRBV12-3 or TRBV12-4 with TRBJ2-1; D is unresolved. The V end was cut by 3 bases, the J end by 5 bases, with 17 bases between. The CDR3 spans 16 residues.

The V call is TRBV6-1, the J call TRBJ1-1, with TRBD1 identical over 7 bases. Germline CDR1 MNHNS, CDR2 SASEGT. This CDR3 region has 12 residues. V shed 11 bases, J shed 1 base, and the junction held 4 bases outside the gene matches. The CDR3 nucleotides read TGTGCCTGCGACAGGGCGAACACTGAAGCTTTCTTT. It is translated as CACDRANTEAFF.

The CDR3 region is CASSPTTGSHEQYF. CDR3 nucleotide sequence: TGCGCCAGCAGCCCGACTACAGGGTCCCACGAGCAGTACTTC. V and J are TRBV5-1 and TRBJ2-7; perhaps TRBD1 as D (6 bases). The CDR3 contains 14 residues. Trimming cost V 4 bases and J 5 bases, with 16 bases left between them. Germline V lookup: CDR1 SGHRS, CDR2 YFSETQ.

This clonotype was found a few times. The chain couples TRBV27 to TRBJ2-1, with D possibly TRBD1 on 6 matching bases. Trimming left V 3 bases short and J 4 bases short, with 13 bases between. The CDR3 consists of 15 residues. CDR1 and CDR2 from the germline V gene are MNHEY and SMNVEV (reference sequence). This CDR3 is CASSLFGTQYNEQFF. DNA for the CDR3: TGTGCCAGCAGTTTGTTCGGGACACAGTACAATGAGCAGTTCTTC.

This clonotype appeared a few times. This chain connects TRBV7-7 to TRBJ2-1, with 10 bases lining up with TRBD2. Germline assignment: CDR1 SSHAT and CDR2 FNYEAQ (reference sequence). There are 16 residues in the CDR3. The V and J ends lost 2 bases and 7 bases, in that order; junction bases with no gene match: 8. CDR3 protein: CASSLLAGEGGNEQFF. CDR3 sequence (DNA): TGTGCCAGCAGCTTACTAGCGGGAGAAGGAGGGAATGAGCAGTTCTTC. Variable domain in full (rest from reference TRBV7-7 and TRBJ2-1): GAGVSQSPRYKVTKRGQDVTLRCDPISSHATLYWYQQALGQGPEFLTYFNYEAQPDKSGLPSDRFSAERPEGSISTLTIQRTEQRDSAMYRCASSLLAGEGGNEQFFGPGTRLTVL.

The chain links TRBV6-5 to TRBJ1-6; D gene uncertain. This CDR3 has 15 residues. Germline V gene lookup returns CDR1 MNHEY and CDR2 SVGAGI. V lost 0 bases, J lost 8 bases, and 11 bases lay in between. Written as DNA, the CDR3 is TGTGCCAGCAGTTACTCGACCGGACGGTATTCACCCCTCCACTTT. Translating it yields CASSYSTGRYSPLHF.

This chain joins TRBV12-3 or TRBV12-4 and TRBJ1-2; no reliable D call. The CDR3 has 16 residues. V was trimmed by 2 bases and J by 1 base, leaving 14 bases between them. The CDR3 nucleotides read TGTGCCAGCAGTTTAAGACCCTCTAACATTAACTATGGCTACACCTTC. Translation gives CASSLRPSNINYGYTF.